This entry features one T cell receptor beta chain sequence. Under the authors' procedure: Amplifying reference gene primers gave estimates of nucleated cell counts. Clones were sequenced by immunoSEQ multiplex PCR, and TCRdb holds only the in-frame ones, with some missing. For V, J and clone size, that table is used; D and trimming come from the DNA. The sample records approximately 54,000 clones, over 75% being singletons. This sample is drawn from a study of blood T cell repertoires in COVID-19. Study information: From the United States, Italy and Spain came samples of acute and convalescent COVID-19. Sources were T cells, B-cell-depleted T cells, or PBMCs; the material itself was cDNA or gDNA.

J was trimmed by 1 base and V by 2 bases; bases with no gene match: 4. The CDR3 is 15 residues long. Germline CDR1 KGHSH, CDR2 LQKENI. This TCR derives from a woman in her thirties or forties with active COVID-19. V is TRBV18 and J is TRBJ1-1; the match to TRBD1 covers 7 bases. Source material: peripheral blood. CDR3 DNA: TGTGCCAGCTCACCAATACGACAGGGGAACACTGAAGCTTTCTTT. Translation: CASSPIRQGNTEAFF. The entire variable domain, with the rest obtained from reference TRBV18 and TRBJ1-1, is as follows: NAGVMQNPRHLVRRRGQEARLRCSPMKGHSHVYWYRQLPEEGLKFMVYLQKENIIDESGMPKERFSAEFPKEGPSILRIQQVVRGDSAAYFCASSPIRQGNTEAFFGQGTRLTVV.